The T cell receptor beta chain described here comes from a study of cytomegalovirus exposure and HLA in healthy donors. Regarding the study as a whole: Rare TCR sequences predominated, though certain public TCRs were found in many donors. Later work showed greater clonal expansion in HLA-associated TCR beta chains than in equally common others. Later, an analysis found that common viral pathogens appeared to be linked with several of the most significant clusters.

The PCR contained 60 Vbeta and 13 Jbeta primers. Assay: immunoSEQ multiplex PCR; the TCRdb copy retains only in-frame clones and omits some. The table shows 90,000 to 100,000 clones, with around 82% occurring only once. As concerns this clone: The antigen is unknown.

Trimming removed 5 bases from V and 6 bases from J, with 20 bases in between. The CDR3 runs 15 residues. Germline V gene data show CDR1 as MNHEY and CDR2 as SMNVEV (reference sequence). The source material was PBMCs. The V call is TRBV27, the J call TRBJ2-7; TRBD1 might be the D (7 bases). The receptor's source is a man between 18 and 29 years old in good health and CMV-seronegative. The CDR3 loop reads CASSPIGGGVFEQYF. The CDR3 coding sequence is TGTGCCAGCAGTCCAATCGGAGGGGGCGTTTTCGAGCAGTACTTC.